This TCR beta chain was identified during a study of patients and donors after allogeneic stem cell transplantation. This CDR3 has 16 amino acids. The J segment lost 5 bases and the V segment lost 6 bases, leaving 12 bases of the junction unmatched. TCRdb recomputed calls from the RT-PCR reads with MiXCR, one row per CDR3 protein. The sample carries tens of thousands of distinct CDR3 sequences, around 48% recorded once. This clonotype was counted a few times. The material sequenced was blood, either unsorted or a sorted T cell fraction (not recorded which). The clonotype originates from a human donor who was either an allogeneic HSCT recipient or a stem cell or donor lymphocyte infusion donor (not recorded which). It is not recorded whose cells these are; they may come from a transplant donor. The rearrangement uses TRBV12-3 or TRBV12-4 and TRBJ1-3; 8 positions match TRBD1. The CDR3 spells CASRERTGSGRNTIYF. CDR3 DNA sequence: TGTGCCAGCAGGGAAAGGACAGGGAGCGGGAGAAACACCATATATTTT.